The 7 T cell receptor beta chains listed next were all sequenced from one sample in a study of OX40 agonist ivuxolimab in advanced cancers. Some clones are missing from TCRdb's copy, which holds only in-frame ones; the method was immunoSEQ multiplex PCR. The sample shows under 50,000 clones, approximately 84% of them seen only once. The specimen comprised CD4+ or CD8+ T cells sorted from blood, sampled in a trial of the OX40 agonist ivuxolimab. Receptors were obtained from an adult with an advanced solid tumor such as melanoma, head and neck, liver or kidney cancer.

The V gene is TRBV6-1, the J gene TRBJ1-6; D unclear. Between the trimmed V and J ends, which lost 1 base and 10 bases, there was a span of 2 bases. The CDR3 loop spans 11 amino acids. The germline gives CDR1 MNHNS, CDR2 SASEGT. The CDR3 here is CASSEESPLHF. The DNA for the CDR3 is TGTGCCAGCAGTGAAGAATCACCCCTCCACTTT.

The CDR3 region has the DNA TGTGCCAGCTCACCAGGAACAGGGCCTCCGGGTGAGCAGTACTTC. Encoded protein: CASSPGTGPPGEQYF. The J gene is TRBJ2-7, the V gene TRBV18, with D possibly TRBD1 on 6 matching bases. Trimming cost V 2 bases and J 7 bases, with 18 bases left between them. This CDR3 has 15 amino acids. Germline V lookup: CDR1 KGHSH, CDR2 LQKENI.

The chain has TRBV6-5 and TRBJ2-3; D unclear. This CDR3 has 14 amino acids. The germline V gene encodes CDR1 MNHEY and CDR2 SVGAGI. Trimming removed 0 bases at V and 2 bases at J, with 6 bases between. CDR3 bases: TGTGCCAGCAGTTACTCGCGGTTCACAGATACGCAGTATTTT. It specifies CASSYSRFTDTQYF.

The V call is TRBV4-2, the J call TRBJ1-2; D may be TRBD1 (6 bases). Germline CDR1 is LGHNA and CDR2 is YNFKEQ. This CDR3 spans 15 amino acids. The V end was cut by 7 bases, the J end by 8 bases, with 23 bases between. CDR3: CASTLGVWDKLGYTF. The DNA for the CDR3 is TGTGCCAGCACCCTGGGGGTGTGGGACAAGTTAGGCTACACCTTC.

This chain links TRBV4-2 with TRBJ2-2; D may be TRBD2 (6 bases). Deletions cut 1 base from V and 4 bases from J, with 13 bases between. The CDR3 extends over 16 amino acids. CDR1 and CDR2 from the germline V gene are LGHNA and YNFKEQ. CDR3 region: CASSQAESEGTGELFF. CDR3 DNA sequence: TGTGCCAGCAGCCAAGCAGAATCGGAGGGCACCGGGGAGCTGTTTTTT.

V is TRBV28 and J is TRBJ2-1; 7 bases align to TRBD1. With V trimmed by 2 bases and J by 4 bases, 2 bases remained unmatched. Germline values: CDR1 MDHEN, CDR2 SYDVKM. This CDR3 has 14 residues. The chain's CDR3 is CASSLGQVYNEQFF. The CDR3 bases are TGTGCCAGCAGTTTAGGACAGGTTTACAATGAGCAGTTCTTC.

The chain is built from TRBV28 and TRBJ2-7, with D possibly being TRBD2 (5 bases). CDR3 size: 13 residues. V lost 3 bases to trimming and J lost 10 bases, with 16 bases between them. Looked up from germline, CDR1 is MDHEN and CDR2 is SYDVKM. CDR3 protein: CASSFVGVHGQYF. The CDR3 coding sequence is TGTGCCAGCAGTTTCGTGGGAGTTCACGGCCAGTACTTC.